These 6 T cell receptor beta chains were sequenced from one sample in a study of blood T cell repertoires in COVID-19. TCRdb's copy holds only in-frame clones and misses some; the assay was immunoSEQ multiplex PCR. The sample has just over 90,000 clones; around 80% are singletons. The specimen sequenced was peripheral blood. These receptor sequences come from a man between 65 and 80 years old with acute or convalescent COVID-19.

The chain carries TRBV14 and TRBJ1-1, with 9 positions matching TRBD1. This CDR3 is 15 amino acids long. Germline values: CDR1 SGHDN, CDR2 FVKESK. Losses at the gene ends were 5 bases for V and 3 bases for J; bases not matched to a gene: 7. The CDR3 nucleotides are TGTGCCAGCAGCTCAGGGACAGGGTGGGACACTGAAGCTTTCTTT. It specifies CASSSGTGWDTEAFF. Full variable domain (remainder filled in from reference TRBV14 and TRBJ1-1): EAGVTQFPSHSVIEKGQTVTLRCDPISGHDNLYWYRRVMGKEIKFLLHFVKESKQDESGMPNNRFLAERTGGTYSTLKVQPAELEDSGVYFCASSSGTGWDTEAFFGQGTRLTVV.

Here the CDR3 reads CASRPGHLSNQPQHF. The CDR3 DNA follows: TGTGCCAGCAGACCCGGACACCTAAGCAATCAGCCCCAGCATTTT. The rearrangement links TRBV28 to TRBJ1-5, with D possibly matching TRBD1 (5 bases). Trimming removed 6 bases at V and 1 base at J, with 13 bases between. There are 15 residues in the CDR3. Germline V gives CDR1 MDHEN, CDR2 SYDVKM.

The chain links TRBV15 to TRBJ2-2; possible D gene TRBD1, 6 bases. Trimming removed 4 bases from V and 0 bases from J, with 9 bases in between. CDR1 is LNHNV, CDR2 YYDKDF, per germline (reference sequence). CDR3 length: 15 residues. CDR3 region: CATSTGQTNTGELFF. CDR3 nucleotide sequence: TGTGCCACCAGCACCGGACAGACGAACACCGGGGAGCTGTTTTTT.

This chain connects TRBV28 to TRBJ1-6; 9 bases fit TRBD1. Germline V gene data show CDR1 as MDHEN and CDR2 as SYDVKM. The CDR3 covers 15 residues. J lost 7 bases, V lost 3 bases, and 4 bases had no gene match. The CDR3 spells CASSFTQGANSPLHF. CDR3 bases: TGTGCCAGCAGTTTCACACAGGGGGCAAATTCACCCCTCCACTTT.

This rearrangement joins TRBV5-1 to TRBJ2-1, with D maybe TRBD1 (5 bases). CDR1 and CDR2 (germline): SGHRS, YFSETQ. Between the trimmed V and J ends, which lost 0 bases and 10 bases, there was a span of 14 bases. The CDR3 has 14 residues. Here the CDR3 DNA reads TGCGCCAGCAGCTTGGGAAACCAGGGCTACGAGCAGTTCTTC. It codes for CASSLGNQGYEQFF. Full variable domain (outside the CDR3, taken from reference TRBV5-1 and TRBJ2-1): KAGVTQTPRYLIKTRGQQVTLSCSPISGHRSVSWYQQTPGQGLQFLFEYFSETQRNKGNFPGRFSGRQFSNSRSEMNVSTLELGDSALYLCASSLGNQGYEQFFGPGTRLTVL.

The chain is built from TRBV7-2 and TRBJ1-2; possible D gene TRBD1, 6 bases. V was shortened by 6 bases and J by 8 bases, with 16 bases between the two germline ends. This CDR3 has 13 residues. Germline V gene data show CDR1 as SGHTA and CDR2 as FQGNSA. As DNA, the CDR3 is TGTGCCAGCAGACCACACAGGGAAGCGGGCTACACCTTC. Amino acid sequence: CASRPHREAGYTF.